This T cell receptor beta chain is drawn from a study of control samples from healthy donors and cancer patients. Germline V gene lookup returns CDR1 SGHTA and CDR2 FQGNSA. The germline V and J ends were trimmed by 4 bases and 1 base, with 4 bases remaining between them. The CDR3 is made up of 12 amino acids. This table comes from immunoSEQ multiplex PCR, and its TCRdb copy is limited to in-frame clones, with some not included. The sample contains 130,000 or so clones, about 93% of which appear only once. V gene TRBV7-2 combines with J gene TRBJ1-2; D is undetermined. The TCR sequence derives from a man aged 35 to 55 in good health. The material sequenced was blood. The CDR3 DNA reads as TGTGCCAGCAGCTCCGTTAACTATGGCTACACCTTC. Protein sequence: CASSSVNYGYTF.